The text below deals with one T cell receptor beta chain. This specimen comes from a study of blood T cell repertoires in COVID-19. On the study more broadly: Acute and convalescent COVID-19 specimens originated in the United States, Italy and Spain.

Across about 22 US areas, participants ranged in age from about 18 to 100 years. Cohorts were based on clinical histories the participants reported. Assay used: immunoSEQ multiplex PCR; TCRdb lists only in-frame clones, some missing. Among more than 350,000 clones listed, 70% to 90% were seen once. From germline, CDR1 is MDHEN and CDR2 SYDVKM. The CDR3 totals 14 residues. V was clipped by 1 base and J by 10 bases; unmatched bases: 7. This rearrangement joins TRBV28 to TRBJ2-3; 8 bases match TRBD2. Sequencing used PBMCs or T cells enriched from blood (not recorded which). This sequence was found in a woman younger than 30 who had been exposed to COVID-19. As DNA, the CDR3 is TGTGCCAGCAGTTTATTCGAGCGGGAGTATGCGCAGTATTTT. This codes for CASSLFEREYAQYF.